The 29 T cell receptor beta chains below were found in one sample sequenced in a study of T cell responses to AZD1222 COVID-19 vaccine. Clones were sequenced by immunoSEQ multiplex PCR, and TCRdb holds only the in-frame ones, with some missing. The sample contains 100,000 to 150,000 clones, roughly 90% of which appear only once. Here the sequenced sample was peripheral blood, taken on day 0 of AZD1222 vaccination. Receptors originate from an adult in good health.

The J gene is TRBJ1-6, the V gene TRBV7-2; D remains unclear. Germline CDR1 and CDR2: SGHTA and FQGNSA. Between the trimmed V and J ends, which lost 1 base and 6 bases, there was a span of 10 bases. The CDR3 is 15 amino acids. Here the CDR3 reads CASSLVSPTNSPLHF. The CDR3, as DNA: TGTGCCAGCAGCTTAGTGTCTCCCACTAATTCACCCCTCCACTTT.

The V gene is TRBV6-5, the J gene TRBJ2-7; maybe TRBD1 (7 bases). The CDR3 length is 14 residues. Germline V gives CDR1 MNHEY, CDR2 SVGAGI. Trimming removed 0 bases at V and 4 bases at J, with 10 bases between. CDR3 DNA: TGTGCCAGCAGTTACTCCCCAGGGGGGTACGAGCAGTACTTC. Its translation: CASSYSPGGYEQYF.

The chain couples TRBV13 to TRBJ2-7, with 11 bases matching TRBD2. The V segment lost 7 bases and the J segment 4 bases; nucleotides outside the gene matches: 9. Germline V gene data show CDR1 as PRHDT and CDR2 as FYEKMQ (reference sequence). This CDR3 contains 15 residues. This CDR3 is CASTILTSGRYEQYF. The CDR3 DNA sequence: TGTGCCAGCACCATTCTAACTAGCGGGAGATACGAGCAGTACTTC.

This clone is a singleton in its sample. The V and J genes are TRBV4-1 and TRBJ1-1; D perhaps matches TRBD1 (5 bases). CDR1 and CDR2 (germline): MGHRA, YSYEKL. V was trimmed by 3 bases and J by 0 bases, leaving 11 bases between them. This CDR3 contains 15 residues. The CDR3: CASSQSQVLNTEAFF. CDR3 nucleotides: TGCGCCAGCAGCCAGTCACAGGTATTGAACACTGAAGCTTTCTTT.

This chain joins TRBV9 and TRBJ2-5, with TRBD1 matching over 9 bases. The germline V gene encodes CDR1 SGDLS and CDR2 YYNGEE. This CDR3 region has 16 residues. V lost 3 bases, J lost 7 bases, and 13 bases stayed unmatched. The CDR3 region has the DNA TGTGCCAGCAGCGAGAGGACAGGGGCTAGTGTAGCGACCCAGTACTTC. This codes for CASSERTGASVATQYF.

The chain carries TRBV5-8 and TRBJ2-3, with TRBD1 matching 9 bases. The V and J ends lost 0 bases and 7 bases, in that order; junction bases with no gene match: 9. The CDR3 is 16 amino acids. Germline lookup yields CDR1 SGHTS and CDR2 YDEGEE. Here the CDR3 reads CASSLGRGQGTNTQYF. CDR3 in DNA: TGTGCCAGCAGCTTGGGGCGGGGACAGGGTACAAATACGCAGTATTTT.

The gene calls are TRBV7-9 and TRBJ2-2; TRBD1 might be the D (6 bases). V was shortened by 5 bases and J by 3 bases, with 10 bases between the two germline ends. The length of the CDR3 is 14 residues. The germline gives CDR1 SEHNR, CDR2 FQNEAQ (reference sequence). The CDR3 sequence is CASSNRVDTGELFF. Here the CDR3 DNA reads TGTGCCAGCAGCAACAGGGTGGACACCGGGGAGCTGTTTTTT.

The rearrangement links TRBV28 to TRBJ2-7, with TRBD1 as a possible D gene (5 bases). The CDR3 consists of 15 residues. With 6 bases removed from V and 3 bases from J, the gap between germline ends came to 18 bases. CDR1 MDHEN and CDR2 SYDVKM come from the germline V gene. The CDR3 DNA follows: TGTGCCAGCAGAAACATTCAGGGTTTGGACTACGAGCAGTACTTC. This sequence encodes CASRNIQGLDYEQYF.

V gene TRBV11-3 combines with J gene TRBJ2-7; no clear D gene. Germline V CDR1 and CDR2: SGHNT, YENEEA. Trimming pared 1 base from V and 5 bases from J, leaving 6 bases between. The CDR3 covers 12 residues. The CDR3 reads CASSLVGDEQYF. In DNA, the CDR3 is TGTGCCAGCAGCTTAGTCGGAGACGAGCAGTACTTC.

The CDR3 reads CASRGAGSDAKNIQYF. CDR3 DNA: TGTGCCAGTCGGGGGGCAGGGTCGGATGCCAAAAACATTCAGTACTTC. The gene calls are TRBV19 and TRBJ2-4; a possible D gene is TRBD2 (7 bases). V was shortened by 8 bases and J by 1 base, with 18 bases between the two germline ends. This CDR3 comprises 16 residues. Germline CDR1 and CDR2: LNHDA and SQIVND (reference sequence). Complete variable domain (other parts from reference TRBV19 and TRBJ2-4): DGGITQSPKYLFRKEGQNVTLSCEQNLNHDAMYWYRQDPGQGLRLIYYSQIVNDFQKGDIAEGYSVSREKKESFPLTVTSAQKNPTAFYLCASRGAGSDAKNIQYFGAGTRLSVL.

The CDR3 nucleotides read TGCGCCAGCAGGGGGACAGGGTTTTCACCCCTCCACTTT. This translates into CASRGTGFSPLHF. The rearrangement joins TRBV5-1 to TRBJ1-6; 9 bases map to TRBD1. V trimming: 5 bases; J trimming: 9 bases; junction bases outside the gene matches: 3. The CDR3 sequence is 13 residues long. Germline CDR1 is SGHRS and CDR2 is YFSETQ. Filled out from reference TRBV5-1 and TRBJ1-6, the complete variable domain reads KAGVTQTPRYLIKTRGQQVTLSCSPISGHRSVSWYQQTPGQGLQFLFEYFSETQRNKGNFPGRFSGRQFSNSRSEMNVSTLELGDSALYLCASRGTGFSPLHFGNGTRLTVT.

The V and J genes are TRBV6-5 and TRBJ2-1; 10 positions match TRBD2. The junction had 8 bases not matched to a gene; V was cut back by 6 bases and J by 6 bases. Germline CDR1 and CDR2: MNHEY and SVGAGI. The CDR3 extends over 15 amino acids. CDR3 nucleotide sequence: TGTGCCAGCAGGCAGCTAGCGGGAGCCTTCAATGAGCAGTTCTTC. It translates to CASRQLAGAFNEQFF.

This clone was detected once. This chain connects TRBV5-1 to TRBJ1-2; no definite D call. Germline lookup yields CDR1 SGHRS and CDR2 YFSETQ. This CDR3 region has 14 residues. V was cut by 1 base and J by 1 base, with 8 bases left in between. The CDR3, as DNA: TGCGCCAGCAGCTTGACCCAGAGTAACTATGGCTACACCTTC. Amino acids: CASSLTQSNYGYTF.

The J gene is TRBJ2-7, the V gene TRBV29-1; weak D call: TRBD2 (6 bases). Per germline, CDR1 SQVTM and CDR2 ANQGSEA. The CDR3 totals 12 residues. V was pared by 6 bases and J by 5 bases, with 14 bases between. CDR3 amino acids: CSVRLDIHEQYF. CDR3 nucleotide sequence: TGCAGCGTGAGACTAGACATCCACGAGCAGTACTTC.

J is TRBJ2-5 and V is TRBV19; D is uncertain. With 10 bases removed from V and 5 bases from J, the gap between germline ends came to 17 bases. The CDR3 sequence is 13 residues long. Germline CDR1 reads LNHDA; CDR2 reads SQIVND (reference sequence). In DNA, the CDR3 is TGTGCCATTCGGGCTTCTCCATCGGAGACCCAGTACTTC. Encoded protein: CAIRASPSETQYF.

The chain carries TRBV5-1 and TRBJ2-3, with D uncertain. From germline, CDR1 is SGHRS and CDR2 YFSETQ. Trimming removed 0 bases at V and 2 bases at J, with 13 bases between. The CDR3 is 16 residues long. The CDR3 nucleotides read TGCGCCAGCAGCTTGGCTGCAGGATCTACCACAGATACGCAGTATTTT. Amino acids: CASSLAAGSTTDTQYF.

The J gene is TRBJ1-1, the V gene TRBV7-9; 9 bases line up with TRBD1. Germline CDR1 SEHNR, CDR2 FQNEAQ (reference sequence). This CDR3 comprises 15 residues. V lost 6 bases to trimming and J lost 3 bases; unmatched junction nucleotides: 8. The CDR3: CASSPGQGRHTEAFF. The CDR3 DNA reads TGTGCCAGCAGTCCTGGACAGGGGAGGCACACTGAAGCTTTCTTT. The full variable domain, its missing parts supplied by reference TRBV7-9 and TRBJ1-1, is DTGVSQNPRHKITKRGQNVTFRCDPISEHNRLYWYRQTLGQGPEFLTYFQNEAQLEKSRLLSDRFSAERPKGSFSTLEIQRTEQGDSAMYLCASSPGQGRHTEAFFGQGTRLTVV.

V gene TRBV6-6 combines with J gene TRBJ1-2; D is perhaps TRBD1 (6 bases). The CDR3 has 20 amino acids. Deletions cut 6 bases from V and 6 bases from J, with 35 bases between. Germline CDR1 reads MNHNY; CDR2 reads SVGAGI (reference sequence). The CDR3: CASSRRFSGTQTSIGHGYTF. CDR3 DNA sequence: TGTGCCAGCAGCCGGCGGTTTAGTGGGACACAAACGAGTATTGGACATGGCTACACCTTC.

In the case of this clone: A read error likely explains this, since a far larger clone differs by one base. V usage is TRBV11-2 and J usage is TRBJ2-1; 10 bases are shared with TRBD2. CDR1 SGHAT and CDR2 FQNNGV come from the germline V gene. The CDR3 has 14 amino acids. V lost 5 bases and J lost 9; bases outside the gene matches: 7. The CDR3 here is CASSPPLAGAEQFF. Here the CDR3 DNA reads TGTGCCAGCAGCCCCCCGCTAGCGGGAGCTGAGCAGTTCTTC. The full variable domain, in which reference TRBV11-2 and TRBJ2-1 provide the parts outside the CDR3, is EAGVAQSPRYKIIEKRQSVAFWCNPISGHATLYWYQQILGQGPKLLIQFQNNGVVDDSQLPKDRFSAERLKGVDSTLKIQPAKLEDSAVYLCASSPPLAGAEQFFGPGTRLTVL.

The CDR3 nucleotides are TGTGCCAGCAGCGCCCCCCAGGGCGGTGTTTCTGGCTACACCTTC. This encodes CASSAPQGGVSGYTF. This chain joins TRBV7-2 and TRBJ1-2; a weak D match, TRBD1 (5 bases). This CDR3 is 15 amino acids long. V shed 5 bases and J shed 7 bases, with 20 bases lying between them. In germline, CDR1 is SGHTA, CDR2 FQGNSA.

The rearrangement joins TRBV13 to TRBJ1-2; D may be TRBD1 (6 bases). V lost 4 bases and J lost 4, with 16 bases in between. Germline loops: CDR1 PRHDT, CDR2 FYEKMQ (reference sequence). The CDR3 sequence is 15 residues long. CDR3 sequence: CASSSTKWTVYGYTF. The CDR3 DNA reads TGTGCCAGCAGCTCTACAAAGTGGACAGTCTATGGCTACACCTTC.

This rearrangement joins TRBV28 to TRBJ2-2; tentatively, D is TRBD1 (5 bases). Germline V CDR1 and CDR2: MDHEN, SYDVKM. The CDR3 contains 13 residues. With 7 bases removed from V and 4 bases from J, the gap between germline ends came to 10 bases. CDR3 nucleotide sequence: TGTGCCAGCAACCAGGGATTCACCGGGGAGCTGTTTTTT. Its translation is CASNQGFTGELFF.

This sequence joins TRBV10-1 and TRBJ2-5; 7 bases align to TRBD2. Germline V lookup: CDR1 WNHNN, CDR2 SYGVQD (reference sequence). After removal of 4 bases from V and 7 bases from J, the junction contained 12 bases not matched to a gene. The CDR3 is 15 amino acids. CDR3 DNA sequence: TGCGCCAGCAGTGGATCGGCGGGAACGGGAGGGACCCAGTACTTC. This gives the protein CASSGSAGTGGTQYF.

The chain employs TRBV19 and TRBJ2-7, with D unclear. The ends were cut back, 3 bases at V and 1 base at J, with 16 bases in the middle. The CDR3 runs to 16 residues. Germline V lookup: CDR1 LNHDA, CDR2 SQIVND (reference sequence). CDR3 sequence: CASSILLGSKSYEQYF. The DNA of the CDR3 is TGTGCCAGTAGTATTCTCCTAGGGTCGAAGTCCTACGAGCAGTACTTC.

CDR3 protein: CASSHQEGGEGYEQYF. In DNA, the CDR3 is TGTGCCAGTAGCCACCAGGAGGGGGGCGAGGGGTACGAGCAGTACTTC. The chain couples TRBV19 to TRBJ2-7; D assignment may be TRBD1 or TRBD2 (6 bases each). CDR1 and CDR2 (germline): LNHDA, SQIVND (reference sequence). V lost 6 bases and J lost 4, with 22 bases in between. The CDR3 has 16 residues.

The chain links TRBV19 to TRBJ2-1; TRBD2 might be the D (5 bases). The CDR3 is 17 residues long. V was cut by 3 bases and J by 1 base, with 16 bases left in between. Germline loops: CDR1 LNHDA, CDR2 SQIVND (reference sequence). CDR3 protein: CASSMARDLVSYNEQFF. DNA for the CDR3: TGTGCCAGTAGTATGGCCCGGGATCTCGTTTCCTACAATGAGCAGTTCTTC.

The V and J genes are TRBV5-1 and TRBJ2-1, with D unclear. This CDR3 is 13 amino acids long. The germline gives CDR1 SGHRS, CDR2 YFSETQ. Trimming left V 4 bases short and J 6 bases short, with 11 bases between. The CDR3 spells CASSPLRGNEQFF. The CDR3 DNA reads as TGCGCCAGCAGCCCCCTTAGAGGCAATGAGCAGTTCTTC.

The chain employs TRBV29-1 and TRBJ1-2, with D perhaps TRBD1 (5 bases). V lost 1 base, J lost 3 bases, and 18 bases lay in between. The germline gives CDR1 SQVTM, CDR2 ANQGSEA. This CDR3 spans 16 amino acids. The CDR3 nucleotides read TGCAGCGTTGAAGGACAGCCATCAACCTTTGACTATGGCTACACCTTC. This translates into CSVEGQPSTFDYGYTF.

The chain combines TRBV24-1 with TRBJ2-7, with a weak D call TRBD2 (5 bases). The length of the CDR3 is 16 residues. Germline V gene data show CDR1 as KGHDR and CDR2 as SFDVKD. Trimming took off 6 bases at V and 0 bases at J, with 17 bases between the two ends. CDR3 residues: CATSPGGSAYSYEQYF. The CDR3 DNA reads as TGTGCCACCAGTCCCGGTGGTAGCGCCTACTCCTACGAGCAGTACTTC.